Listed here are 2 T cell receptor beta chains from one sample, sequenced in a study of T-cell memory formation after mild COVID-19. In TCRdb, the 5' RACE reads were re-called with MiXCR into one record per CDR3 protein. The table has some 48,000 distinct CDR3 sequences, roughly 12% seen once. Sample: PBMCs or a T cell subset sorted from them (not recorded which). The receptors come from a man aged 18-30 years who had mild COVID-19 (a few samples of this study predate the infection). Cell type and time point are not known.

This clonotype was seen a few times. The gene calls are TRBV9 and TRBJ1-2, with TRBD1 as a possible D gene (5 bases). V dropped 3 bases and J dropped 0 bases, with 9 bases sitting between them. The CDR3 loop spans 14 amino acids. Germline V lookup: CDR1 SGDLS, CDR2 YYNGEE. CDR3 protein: CASSAQGANYGYTF. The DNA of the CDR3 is TGTGCCAGCAGCGCTCAGGGAGCTAACTATGGCTACACCTTC. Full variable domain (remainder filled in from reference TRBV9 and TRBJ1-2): DSGVTQTPKHLITATGQRVTLRCSPRSGDLSVYWYQQSLDQGLQFLIQYYNGEERAKGNILERFSAQQFPDLHSELNLSSLELGDSALYFCASSAQGANYGYTFGSGTRLTVV.

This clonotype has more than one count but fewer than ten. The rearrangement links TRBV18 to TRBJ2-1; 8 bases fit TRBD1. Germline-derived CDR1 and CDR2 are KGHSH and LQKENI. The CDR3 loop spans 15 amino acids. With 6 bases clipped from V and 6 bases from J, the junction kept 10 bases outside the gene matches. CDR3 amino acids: CASSPPTGAPNEQFF. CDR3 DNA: TGTGCCAGCTCGCCCCCGACAGGGGCCCCCAATGAGCAGTTCTTC.